The next 2 T cell receptor beta chains were all read from a single sample in a study of cytomegalovirus exposure and HLA in healthy donors. The primer mix had 60 Vbeta and 13 Jbeta primers. Data came from immunoSEQ multiplex PCR; TCRdb stores just in-frame clones and leaves some out. The table has roughly 160,000 clones, 81% seen once. Input material: PBMCs. These receptors were collected from a woman aged 45-59 years in good health and CMV-seronegative.

This clone was picked up a small number of times. The CDR3 nucleotides read TGTGCCAGCAGCCCATCTCCCGGGACAGGGTCTCTCGAGCAGTACTTC. Protein: CASSPSPGTGSLEQYF. V usage is TRBV7-2 and J usage is TRBJ2-7; 9 nucleotides agree with TRBD1. Per germline, CDR1 SGHTA and CDR2 FQGNSA. The CDR3 is 16 residues long. The V and J ends lost 5 bases and 6 bases, in that order; junction bases with no gene match: 14.

With regard to this clone: The junction departs from germline at one end; a sequencing error may be responsible. This rearrangement joins TRBV29-1 to TRBJ1-2; 7 bases map to TRBD1. The CDR3 spans 13 residues. Per germline, CDR1 SQVTM and CDR2 ANQGSEA. In DNA form, the CDR3 reads TGCAGCGCTGAAACAGGGGACACCTATGGCTACACCTTC. Its translation is CSAETGDTYGYTF.